This TCR beta chain appears in the sequencing data of a study of early T cells in non-severe SARS-CoV-2 infection. TCRdb passed the 5' RACE reads through MiXCR, listing each CDR3 protein once. Of approximately 27,000 distinct CDR3 sequences in the sample, roughly 5% were seen once. The germline V and J ends were trimmed by 0 bases and 3 bases, with 8 bases remaining between them. The CDR3 consists of 14 residues. CDR1 KGHSH and CDR2 LQKENI come from the germline V gene. The sequenced sample was whole blood. The gene calls are TRBV18 and TRBJ2-5; a possible D gene is TRBD2 (5 bases). The sequence was obtained from an adult who was a healthcare worker with PCR-confirmed SARS-CoV-2 infection or an uninfected control (not recorded which). DNA for the CDR3: TGTGCCAGCTCACCACCGGAGGTTGAAGAGACCCAGTACTTC. This codes for CASSPPEVEETQYF.